This is a list of T cell receptor beta chains from one sample in a study of regulatory T cells in long-lasting Graves disease. TCRdb passed the multiplex PCR reads through MiXCR, listing each CDR3 protein once. Here the sample spans over 350,000 distinct CDR3 sequences, less than 25% being singletons. Sequenced material: peripheral blood mononuclear cells (PBMCs), taken when the disease was refractory, from a patient treated with antithyroid drugs. The receptors stem from a female donor with Graves disease. CDR3s include the opening cysteine and the closing phenylalanine or tryptophan. The D gene is left open where the match is weak. Where a row states a size, it is once, few, many or the class of an expanded clone; other rows omit it.

abundance: NA
j_gene: TRBJ2-2
d_gene: TRBD2
v_gene: TRBV10-3
CDR3aa: CAISEALGGSGTGELFF
CDR3nt: TGTGCCATCAGTGAGGCCCTCGGGGGGTCGGGCACCGGGGAGCTGTTTTTT

abundance: many
j_gene: TRBJ1-1
d_gene: NA
v_gene: TRBV27
CDR3aa: CASSLGRVGSEAFF
CDR3nt: TGTGCCAGCAGCTTAGGGAGGGTCGGGAGTGAAGCTTTCTTT

abundance: many
j_gene: TRBJ2-5
d_gene: NA
v_gene: TRBV7-9
CDR3aa: CASSPRGAQITRETQYF
CDR3nt: TGTGCCAGCAGCCCAAGGGGGGCCCAGATCACCCGAGAGACCCAGTACTTC

abundance: many
j_gene: TRBJ2-5
d_gene: NA
v_gene: TRBV29-1
CDR3aa: CSVEHIPTKGSRETQYF
CDR3nt: TGCAGCGTTGAACATATCCCGACGAAGGGGAGCAGGGAGACCCAGTACTTC

abundance: many
j_gene: TRBJ2-7
d_gene: NA
v_gene: TRBV7-2
CDR3aa: CASSLATTEQYF
CDR3nt: TGTGCCAGCAGCTTAGCCACGACTGAGCAGTACTTC

abundance: few
j_gene: TRBJ1-2
d_gene: NA
v_gene: TRBV19
CDR3aa: CASSTGQWDGYTF
CDR3nt: TGTGCCAGTAGTACCGGACAGTGGGATGGCTACACCTTC

abundance: NA
j_gene: TRBJ2-4
d_gene: TRBD2
v_gene: TRBV5-1
CDR3aa: CASSPLPGLDPFF
CDR3nt: TGCGCCAGCAGCCCCCTACCGGGACTAGATCCGTTCTTC

abundance: many
j_gene: TRBJ2-5
d_gene: TRBD2
v_gene: TRBV29-1
CDR3aa: CSGLLAVGETQYF
CDR3nt: TGCAGCGGCCTACTAGCGGTTGGAGAGACCCAGTACTTC

abundance: many
j_gene: TRBJ1-1
d_gene: TRBD1
v_gene: TRBV6-1
CDR3aa: CASSDRQGFYSEAFF
CDR3nt: TGTGCCAGCAGTGACCGACAGGGATTCTATTCTGAAGCTTTCTTT

abundance: many
j_gene: TRBJ1-5
d_gene: NA
v_gene: TRBV12-3/TRBV12-4
CDR3aa: CASSPDDYLNQPQHF
CDR3nt: TGTGCCAGCAGCCCCGACGATTACCTCAATCAGCCCCAGCATTTT

abundance: few
j_gene: TRBJ1-1
d_gene: NA
v_gene: TRBV29-1
CDR3aa: CSGEANTEAFF
CDR3nt: TGCAGCGGAGAAGCGAACACTGAAGCTTTCTTT

abundance: once
j_gene: TRBJ1-5
d_gene: NA
v_gene: TRBV6-1
CDR3aa: CTSSLDSNQPQHF
CDR3nt: TGTACCAGCAGCCTGGACAGCAATCAGCCCCAGCATTTT

abundance: NA
j_gene: TRBJ1-2
d_gene: NA
v_gene: TRBV29-1
CDR3aa: CSVDRDPSYGYTF
CDR3nt: TGCAGCGTTGACAGAGACCCCTCCTATGGCTACACCTTC

abundance: many
j_gene: TRBJ2-5
d_gene: NA
v_gene: TRBV3-1
CDR3aa: CASTQDPAGETQYF
CDR3nt: TGTGCCAGCACTCAGGACCCCGCGGGGGAGACCCAGTACTTC

abundance: few
j_gene: TRBJ1-1
d_gene: NA
v_gene: TRBV7-8
CDR3aa: CASSLDGGSNTEAFF
CDR3nt: TGTGCCAGCAGCTTAGACGGAGGGAGTAACACTGAAGCTTTCTTT

abundance: once
j_gene: TRBJ2-7
d_gene: TRBD1
v_gene: TRBV7-9
CDR3aa: CASSLGQGAQYF
CDR3nt: TGTGCCAGCAGCTTAGGGCAGGGGGCACAGTACTTC

abundance: many
j_gene: TRBJ1-5
d_gene: NA
v_gene: TRBV28
CDR3aa: CASSPDSFNQPQHF
CDR3nt: TGTGCCAGCAGCCCCGACAGTTTCAATCAGCCCCAGCATTTT

abundance: few
j_gene: TRBJ2-7
d_gene: TRBD2
v_gene: TRBV20-1
CDR3aa: CSARGLAGGPGEQYF
CDR3nt: TGCAGTGCCCGGGGACTAGCGGGAGGGCCGGGCGAGCAGTACTTC

abundance: NA
j_gene: TRBJ1-5
d_gene: TRBD1
v_gene: TRBV19
CDR3aa: CASRRTGENQPQHF
CDR3nt: TGTGCCAGCAGACGTACAGGGGAGAATCAGCCCCAGCATTTT

abundance: many
j_gene: TRBJ2-5
d_gene: TRBD1
v_gene: TRBV11-2
CDR3aa: CASSLGGTGGQKTQYF
CDR3nt: TGTGCCAGCAGCTTAGGAGGGACAGGGGGCCAAAAGACCCAGTACTTC

abundance: many
j_gene: TRBJ2-7
d_gene: NA
v_gene: TRBV6-2/TRBV6-3
CDR3aa: CASTPGPAYEQYF
CDR3nt: TGTGCCAGCACACCGGGACCGGCTTACGAGCAGTACTTC

abundance: many
j_gene: TRBJ1-2
d_gene: NA
v_gene: TRBV27
CDR3aa: CASSLYGGASYGYTF
CDR3nt: TGTGCCAGCAGTTTATATGGGGGCGCGAGCTATGGCTACACCTTC

abundance: few
j_gene: TRBJ1-6
d_gene: NA
v_gene: TRBV30
CDR3aa: CAIRGQSSSPLHF
CDR3nt: TGTGCCATTCGGGGGCAGAGCTCTTCACCCCTCCACTTT

abundance: many
j_gene: TRBJ1-1
d_gene: NA
v_gene: TRBV20-1
CDR3aa: CSASVQTGNTEAFF
CDR3nt: TGCAGTGCTAGTGTACAGACAGGGAACACTGAAGCTTTCTTT

abundance: few
j_gene: TRBJ2-7
d_gene: NA
v_gene: TRBV18
CDR3aa: CASSPPGQRDEQYF
CDR3nt: TGTGCCAGCTCACCTCCGGGACAAAGGGACGAGCAGTACTTC

abundance: NA
j_gene: TRBJ1-1
d_gene: NA
v_gene: TRBV4-1
CDR3aa: CASSQVWQRNTEAFF
CDR3nt: TGCGCCAGCAGCCAAGTCTGGCAGAGGAACACTGAAGCTTTCTTT

abundance: many
j_gene: TRBJ1-1
d_gene: NA
v_gene: TRBV28
CDR3aa: CASSFMGVTTEAFF
CDR3nt: TGTGCCAGCAGTTTCATGGGTGTTACCACTGAAGCTTTCTTT

abundance: NA
j_gene: TRBJ2-1
d_gene: TRBD2
v_gene: TRBV27
CDR3aa: CASTRIAGGPINEQFF
CDR3nt: TGTGCCAGCACCCGAATAGCGGGAGGGCCGATAAATGAGCAGTTCTTC

abundance: many
j_gene: TRBJ1-1
d_gene: NA
v_gene: TRBV5-1
CDR3aa: CASSLDGRPNTEAFF
CDR3nt: TGCGCCAGCAGCTTGGATGGCAGGCCGAACACTGAAGCTTTCTTT

abundance: NA
j_gene: TRBJ2-3
d_gene: TRBD2
v_gene: TRBV29-1
CDR3aa: CSVVRAGATDTQYF
CDR3nt: TGCAGCGTTGTCCGAGCGGGAGCCACAGATACGCAGTATTTT

abundance: NA
j_gene: TRBJ1-5
d_gene: NA
v_gene: TRBV19
CDR3aa: CASSIVAGDQPQHF
CDR3nt: TGTGCCAGTAGTATAGTTGCAGGGGATCAGCCCCAGCATTTT

abundance: NA
j_gene: TRBJ1-3
d_gene: NA
v_gene: TRBV20-1
CDR3aa: CSARDRDAGNTIYF
CDR3nt: TGCAGTGCTAGAGATAGGGACGCTGGAAACACCATATATTTT

abundance: NA
j_gene: TRBJ1-2
d_gene: NA
v_gene: TRBV5-5
CDR3aa: CASSLSKGGPYGYTF
CDR3nt: TGCGCCAGCAGCTTATCAAAGGGCGGCCCTTATGGCTACACCTTC

abundance: NA
j_gene: TRBJ1-1
d_gene: TRBD1
v_gene: TRBV4-1
CDR3aa: CASSLSQGQLQNTEVFF
CDR3nt: TGCGCCAGCAGCCTTAGCCAGGGACAGCTTCAGAACACTGAAGTTTTCTTT

abundance: few
j_gene: TRBJ1-1
d_gene: NA
v_gene: TRBV29-1
CDR3aa: CSVGQDRAEAFF
CDR3nt: TGCAGCGTTGGACAGGACCGGGCTGAAGCTTTCTTT

abundance: few
j_gene: TRBJ2-7
d_gene: NA
v_gene: TRBV29-1
CDR3aa: CSAGGAGATYEQYF
CDR3nt: TGCAGCGCTGGGGGCGCAGGGGCAACCTACGAGCAGTACTTC

abundance: few
j_gene: TRBJ1-4
d_gene: TRBD1
v_gene: TRBV27
CDR3aa: CASSLTGGAGSEKLFF
CDR3nt: TGTGCCAGCAGTTTGACAGGGGGCGCGGGGAGTGAAAAACTGTTTTTT

abundance: few
j_gene: TRBJ2-5
d_gene: NA
v_gene: TRBV28
CDR3aa: CASSPDSYQETQYF
CDR3nt: TGTGCCAGCAGCCCGGACAGCTACCAAGAGACCCAGTACTTC

abundance: NA
j_gene: TRBJ1-5
d_gene: TRBD1
v_gene: TRBV12-3/TRBV12-4
CDR3aa: CASSFWRDRSQHF
CDR3nt: TGTGCCAGCAGTTTCTGGAGGGACAGGAGCCAGCATTTT

abundance: NA
j_gene: TRBJ1-3
d_gene: TRBD1
v_gene: TRBV12-3/TRBV12-4
CDR3aa: CASSQDRVQRNTIYF
CDR3nt: TGTGCCAGCAGCCAGGACAGGGTGCAGAGGAACACCATATATTTT

abundance: few
j_gene: TRBJ2-7
d_gene: NA
v_gene: TRBV29-1
CDR3aa: CSVEAAPSYEQYF
CDR3nt: TGCAGCGTTGAGGCAGCCCCCTCCTACGAGCAGTACTTC

abundance: many
j_gene: TRBJ1-5
d_gene: NA
v_gene: TRBV12-3/TRBV12-4
CDR3aa: CASRLNRSTNQPQHF
CDR3nt: TGTGCCAGCAGATTAAACAGGAGTACAAATCAGCCCCAGCATTTT

abundance: few
j_gene: TRBJ2-7
d_gene: TRBD1
v_gene: TRBV30
CDR3aa: CAWSAGGVSYEQYF
CDR3nt: TGTGCCTGGAGTGCAGGGGGTGTCTCCTACGAGCAGTACTTC

abundance: many
j_gene: TRBJ2-7
d_gene: NA
v_gene: TRBV29-1
CDR3aa: CSVSDGTYEQYF
CDR3nt: TGCAGCGTTTCGGACGGGACCTACGAGCAGTACTTC

abundance: many
j_gene: TRBJ1-4
d_gene: NA
v_gene: TRBV11-2
CDR3aa: CASSWQGKNEKLFF
CDR3nt: TGTGCCAGCAGCTGGCAGGGGAAGAATGAAAAACTGTTTTTT

abundance: few
j_gene: TRBJ2-7
d_gene: TRBD1
v_gene: TRBV7-9
CDR3aa: CASRYTGGLSYEQYF
CDR3nt: TGTGCCAGCAGGTATACAGGGGGCTTATCCTACGAGCAGTACTTC

abundance: few
j_gene: TRBJ2-5
d_gene: NA
v_gene: TRBV19
CDR3aa: CASSIQGTLTQYF
CDR3nt: TGTGCCAGTAGTATACAGGGGACTCTTACCCAGTACTTC

abundance: NA
j_gene: TRBJ2-3
d_gene: TRBD2
v_gene: TRBV5-1
CDR3aa: CASSPGGGGRGSTDTQYF
CDR3nt: TGCGCCAGCAGCCCGGGGGGGGGCGGCCGTGGGAGCACAGATACGCAGTATTTT

abundance: many
j_gene: TRBJ2-7
d_gene: NA
v_gene: TRBV19
CDR3aa: CASTQSWGSYEQYF
CDR3nt: TGTGCCAGTACCCAGAGCTGGGGGAGCTACGAGCAGTACTTC

abundance: many
j_gene: TRBJ2-5
d_gene: NA
v_gene: TRBV12-3/TRBV12-4
CDR3aa: CASSLSRAAGSNLETQYF
CDR3nt: TGTGCCAGCAGTTTAAGTAGGGCGGCAGGATCTAACCTAGAGACCCAGTACTTC

abundance: many
j_gene: TRBJ2-7
d_gene: TRBD1
v_gene: TRBV27
CDR3aa: CASSHKKRGQGDRDEQYF
CDR3nt: TGTGCCAGCAGCCATAAGAAGAGGGGACAGGGGGACAGGGACGAGCAGTACTTC

abundance: many
j_gene: TRBJ1-2
d_gene: NA
v_gene: TRBV28
CDR3aa: CASSADRNYGYTF
CDR3nt: TGTGCCAGCAGTGCCGACCGTAACTATGGCTACACCTTC

abundance: NA
j_gene: TRBJ2-3
d_gene: NA
v_gene: TRBV6-2/TRBV6-3
CDR3aa: CASSEVLSTDTQYF
CDR3nt: TGTGCCAGCAGTGAGGTTCTTAGCACAGATACGCAGTATTTT

abundance: many
j_gene: TRBJ1-1
d_gene: TRBD1
v_gene: TRBV12-3/TRBV12-4
CDR3aa: CASSLALGGRGHNTEAFF
CDR3nt: TGTGCCAGCAGTTTAGCGCTTGGGGGCAGGGGGCACAACACTGAAGCTTTCTTT

abundance: NA
j_gene: TRBJ1-4
d_gene: NA
v_gene: TRBV6-1
CDR3aa: CASRKDSRGEKLFF
CDR3nt: TGTGCCAGCAGGAAGGACAGCCGGGGTGAAAAACTGTTTTTT

abundance: many
j_gene: TRBJ1-1
d_gene: NA
v_gene: TRBV6-1
CDR3aa: CASSPQSGVNTEAFF
CDR3nt: TGTGCCAGCAGTCCTCAATCGGGCGTGAACACTGAAGCTTTCTTT

abundance: NA
j_gene: TRBJ1-2
d_gene: NA
v_gene: TRBV29-1
CDR3aa: CSVVDVDYGYTF
CDR3nt: TGCAGCGTTGTAGACGTAGACTATGGCTACACCTTC

abundance: once
j_gene: TRBJ1-2
d_gene: NA
v_gene: TRBV30
CDR3aa: CAWSVRDSRWGYSF
CDR3nt: TGTGCCTGGAGTGTGAGAGACAGCCGTTGGGGCTACTCCTTC

abundance: few
j_gene: TRBJ2-7
d_gene: NA
v_gene: TRBV6-1
CDR3aa: CASSTTPRSYEQYF
CDR3nt: TGTGCCAGCAGTACGACCCCGAGGAGCTACGAGCAGTACTTC

abundance: many
j_gene: TRBJ1-4
d_gene: NA
v_gene: TRBV7-9
CDR3aa: CASSRRIQETNEKLFF
CDR3nt: TGTGCCAGCAGCCGCCGAATACAGGAGACTAATGAAAAACTGTTTTTT